A single TCR beta chain is shown here with its context. Its matching antigen is unknown. V was clipped by 7 bases and J by 2 bases, with 18 bases between them. This CDR3 has 16 residues. Germline V gene lookup returns CDR1 SGHAT and CDR2 FQNNGV. This sample was taken from a study of T cell responses to AZD1222 COVID-19 vaccine. Study-wide context: Investigators merged groups given second doses at roughly 4 or roughly 12 weeks. Overall study results and limits: Only five or six individuals given AZD1222 were seropositive at baseline. Clonal diversity may have been underestimated, and the donors were mostly white British, with more females than males.

Clones were sequenced by immunoSEQ multiplex PCR, and TCRdb holds only the in-frame ones, with some missing. The repertoire has 150,000 to 200,000 clones, more than 85% of them found once; the top ten carry around 0.9%. This sequence originates from an adult in good health. The genes are TRBV11-2 and TRBJ2-1; D ambiguous. The sequencing used peripheral blood, collected on day 0 of AZD1222 vaccination. The CDR3 DNA reads TGTGCCAGCAACCCAGGCTTTACTACCCCCTACAATGAGCAGTTCTTC. Translated: CASNPGFTTPYNEQFF.